This entry lists 4 T cell receptor beta chains sequenced from one sample in a study of cytomegalovirus exposure and HLA in healthy donors (dated by TCRdb to about 2017). To prepare the library, the immunoSEQ multiplex PCR assay was applied. For the multiplex PCR, a mixture combining 60 forward primers for TCR Vbeta segments and 13 reverse primers for TCR Jbeta segments was used. What TCRdb holds here is the immuneACCESS table cut down to in-frame rearrangements. Part of the clones is not present; checked against another copy, under half of the missing clones reflect an unresolved V gene, and the others are unexplained. The sample table contains under 250,000 clones; only one count was recorded for around 76% of them. Together, the top ten hold 1.5% to 2% of the sample. Sequencing used PBMCs. The receptors stem from a man aged 30-40 years in good health and CMV-seronegative.

The rearrangement uses TRBV18 and TRBJ2-1; TRBD1 is a possible D gene (6 bases). The CDR3 loop spans 13 amino acids. Between the trimmed V and J ends, which lost 4 bases and 9 bases, there was a span of 13 bases. CDR1 is KGHSH, CDR2 LQKENI, per germline. The CDR3 region is CASSREQGFEQFF. In nucleotides, the CDR3 is TGTGCCAGCTCACGAGAACAGGGTTTTGAGCAGTTCTTC.

This clone was picked up one time. V gene TRBV10-3 combines with J gene TRBJ2-1; 11 bases fit TRBD2. V lost 8 bases and J lost 8; bases outside the gene matches: 8. The germline CDR1 and CDR2 sequences are ENHRY and SYGVKD. The CDR3 spans 14 residues. As DNA, the CDR3 is TGTGCCATCGGGGTAGCGGGAGGGCCGTATGAGCAGTTCTTC. It encodes CAIGVAGGPYEQFF.

V and J are TRBV5-1 and TRBJ2-3; TRBD1 matches 10 bases. The junction had 4 bases not matched to a gene; V was cut back by 5 bases and J by 4 bases. Germline CDR1 is SGHRS and CDR2 is YFSETQ. The length of the CDR3 is 14 residues. The CDR3: CASSDRGPSDTQYF. Written as DNA, the CDR3 is TGCGCCAGCAGTGACAGGGGGCCGTCAGATACGCAGTATTTT.

The CDR3 region is CASSLGGDAGELFF. DNA of the CDR3: TGTGCCAGCAGCTTAGGCGGCGACGCCGGGGAGCTGTTTTTT. The chain is built from TRBV7-3 and TRBJ2-2; D is undetermined. The CDR3 length is 14 residues. The V gene lost 2 bases and the J gene lost 6 bases, with 10 bases spanning the gap. The germline V gene has CDR1 SGHTA and CDR2 FQGTGA.